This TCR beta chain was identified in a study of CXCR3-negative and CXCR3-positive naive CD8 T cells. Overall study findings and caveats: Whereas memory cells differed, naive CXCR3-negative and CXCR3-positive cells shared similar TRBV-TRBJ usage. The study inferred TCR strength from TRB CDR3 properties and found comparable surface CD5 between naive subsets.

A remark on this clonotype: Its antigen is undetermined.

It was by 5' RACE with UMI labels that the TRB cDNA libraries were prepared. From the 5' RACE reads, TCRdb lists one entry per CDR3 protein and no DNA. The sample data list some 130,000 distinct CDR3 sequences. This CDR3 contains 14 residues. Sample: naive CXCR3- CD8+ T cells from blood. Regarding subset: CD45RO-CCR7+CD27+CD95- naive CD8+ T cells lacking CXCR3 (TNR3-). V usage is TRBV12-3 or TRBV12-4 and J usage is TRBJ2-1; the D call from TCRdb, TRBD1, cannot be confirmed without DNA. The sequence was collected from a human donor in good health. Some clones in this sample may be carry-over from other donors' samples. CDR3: CASRRDSPYNEQFF.